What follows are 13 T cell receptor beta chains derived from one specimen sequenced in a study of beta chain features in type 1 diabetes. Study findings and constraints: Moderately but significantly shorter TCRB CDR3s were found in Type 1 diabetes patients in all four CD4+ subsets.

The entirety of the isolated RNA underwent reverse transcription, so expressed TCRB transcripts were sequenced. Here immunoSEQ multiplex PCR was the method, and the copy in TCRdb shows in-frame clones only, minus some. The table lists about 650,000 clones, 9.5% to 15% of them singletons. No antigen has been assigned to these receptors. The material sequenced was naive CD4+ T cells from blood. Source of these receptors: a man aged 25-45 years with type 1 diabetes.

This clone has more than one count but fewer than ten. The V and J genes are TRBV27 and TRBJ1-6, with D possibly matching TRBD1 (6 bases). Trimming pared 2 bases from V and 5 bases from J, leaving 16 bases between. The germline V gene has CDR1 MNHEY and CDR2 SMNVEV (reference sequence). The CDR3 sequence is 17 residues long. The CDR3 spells CASSLLKQGKDNSPLHF. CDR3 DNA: TGTGCCAGCAGTTTACTGAAACAGGGAAAAGATAATTCACCCCTCCACTTT.

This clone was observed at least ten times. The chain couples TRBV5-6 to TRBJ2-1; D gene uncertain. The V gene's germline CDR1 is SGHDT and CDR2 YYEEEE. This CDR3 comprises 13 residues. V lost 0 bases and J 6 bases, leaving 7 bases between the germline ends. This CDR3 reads CASSLGLSNEQFF. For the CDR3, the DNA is TGTGCCAGCAGCTTGGGACTTTCCAATGAGCAGTTCTTC.

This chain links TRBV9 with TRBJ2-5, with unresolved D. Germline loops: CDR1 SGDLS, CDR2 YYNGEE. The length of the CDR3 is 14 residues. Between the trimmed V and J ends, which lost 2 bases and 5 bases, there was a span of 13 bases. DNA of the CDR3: TGTGCCAGCAGCGTCTCCGCTCGCCGTGAGACCCAGTACTTC. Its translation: CASSVSARRETQYF.

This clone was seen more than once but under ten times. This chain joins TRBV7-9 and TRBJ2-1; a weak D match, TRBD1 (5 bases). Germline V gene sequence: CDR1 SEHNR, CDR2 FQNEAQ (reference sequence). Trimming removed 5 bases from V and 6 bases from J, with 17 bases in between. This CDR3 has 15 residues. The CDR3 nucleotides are TGTGCCAGCAGCCCCCGGCAAAGGGGATCCAATGAGCAGTTCTTC. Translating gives CASSPRQRGSNEQFF.

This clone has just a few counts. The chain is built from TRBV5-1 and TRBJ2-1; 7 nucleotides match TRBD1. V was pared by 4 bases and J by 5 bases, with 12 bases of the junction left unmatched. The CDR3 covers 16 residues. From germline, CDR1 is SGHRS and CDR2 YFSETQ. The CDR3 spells CASSKAGTDGNNEQFF. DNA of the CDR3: TGCGCCAGCAGCAAGGCCGGGACAGATGGGAACAATGAGCAGTTCTTC.

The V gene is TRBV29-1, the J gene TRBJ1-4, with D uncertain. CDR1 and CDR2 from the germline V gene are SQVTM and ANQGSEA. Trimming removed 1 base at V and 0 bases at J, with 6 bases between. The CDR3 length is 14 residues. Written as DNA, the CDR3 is TGCAGCGTTGAAGTAATGGCAACTAATGAAAAACTGTTTTTT. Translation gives CSVEVMATNEKLFF.

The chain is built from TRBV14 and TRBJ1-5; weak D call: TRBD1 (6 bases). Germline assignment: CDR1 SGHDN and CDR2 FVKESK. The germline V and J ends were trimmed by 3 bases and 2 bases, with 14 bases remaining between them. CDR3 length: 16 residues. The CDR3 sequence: CASSHRGGEGNQPQHF. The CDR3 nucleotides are TGTGCCAGCAGCCACCGGGGGGGCGAAGGCAATCAGCCCCAGCATTTT.

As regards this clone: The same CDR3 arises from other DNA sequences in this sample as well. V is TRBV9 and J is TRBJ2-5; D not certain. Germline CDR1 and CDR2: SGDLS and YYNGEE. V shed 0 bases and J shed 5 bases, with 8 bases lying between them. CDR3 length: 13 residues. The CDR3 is CASSVGGVETQYF. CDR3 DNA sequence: TGTGCCAGCAGCGTAGGGGGTGTGGAGACCCAGTACTTC.

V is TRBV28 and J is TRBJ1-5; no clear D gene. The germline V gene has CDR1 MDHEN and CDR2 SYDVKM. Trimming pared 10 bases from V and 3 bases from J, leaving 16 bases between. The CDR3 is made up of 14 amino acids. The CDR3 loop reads CAIGPDGHNQPQHF. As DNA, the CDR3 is TGTGCCATCGGACCCGACGGGCACAATCAGCCCCAGCATTTT.

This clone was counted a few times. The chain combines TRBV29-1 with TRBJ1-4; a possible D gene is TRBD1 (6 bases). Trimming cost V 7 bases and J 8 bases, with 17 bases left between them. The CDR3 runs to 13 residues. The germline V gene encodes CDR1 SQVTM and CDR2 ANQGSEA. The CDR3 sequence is CSALRGAGEKLFF. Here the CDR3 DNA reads TGCAGCGCCTTGAGGGGGGCTGGGGAAAAACTGTTTTTT.

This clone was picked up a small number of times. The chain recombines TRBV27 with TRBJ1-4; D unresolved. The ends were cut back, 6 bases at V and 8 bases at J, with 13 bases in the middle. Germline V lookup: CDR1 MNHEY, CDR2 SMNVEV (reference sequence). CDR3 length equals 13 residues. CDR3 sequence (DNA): TGTGCCAGCAGACCCCTTTCTCAGGAAAAACTGTTTTTT. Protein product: CASRPLSQEKLFF.

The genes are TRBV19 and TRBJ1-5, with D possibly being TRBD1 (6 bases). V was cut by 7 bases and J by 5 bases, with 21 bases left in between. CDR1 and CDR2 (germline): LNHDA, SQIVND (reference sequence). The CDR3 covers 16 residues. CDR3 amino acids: CASKEWAGVWDQPQHF. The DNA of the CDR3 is TGTGCCAGTAAAGAATGGGCAGGGGTATGGGATCAGCCCCAGCATTTT. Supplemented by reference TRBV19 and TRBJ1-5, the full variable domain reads DGGITQSPKYLFRKEGQNVTLSCEQNLNHDAMYWYRQDPGQGLRLIYYSQIVNDFQKGDIAEGYSVSREKKESFPLTVTSAQKNPTAFYLCASKEWAGVWDQPQHFGDGTRLSIL.

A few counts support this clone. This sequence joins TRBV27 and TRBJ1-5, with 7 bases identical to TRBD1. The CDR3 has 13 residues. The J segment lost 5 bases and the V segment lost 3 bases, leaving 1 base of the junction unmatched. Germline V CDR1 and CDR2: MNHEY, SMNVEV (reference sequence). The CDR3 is CASSLTGHQPQHF. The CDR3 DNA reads TGTGCCAGCAGTTTGACAGGGCATCAGCCCCAGCATTTT.